The rows below give T cell receptor beta chains drawn from one sample of a study of blood T cell repertoires in COVID-19. Assay used: immunoSEQ multiplex PCR; TCRdb lists only in-frame clones, some missing. The sample holds about 47,000 clones, about four fifths seen once. Source material: peripheral blood. These receptors all come from a man between 65 and 79 years old with active COVID-19. CDR3s include the opening cysteine and the closing phenylalanine or tryptophan. The order of the fields is D gene, clone size, V gene, J gene, CDR3 length, CDR3 protein, CDR3 DNA. A D gene is named only where the DNA matches it firmly. Clone size, where shown, is once, few, many, or a class for clones that have expanded.

D: -; size: once; V: TRBV5-4; J: TRBJ2-7; length: 13; CDR3: CASSLAGTYEQYF; DNA: TGTGCCAGCAGCTTGGCCGGGACCTACGAGCAGTACTTC
D: -; size: -; V: TRBV6-5; J: TRBJ1-1; length: 14; CDR3: CASSYGEGNTEAFF; DNA: TGTGCCAGCAGTTACGGGGAGGGAAACACTGAAGCTTTCTTT
D: -; size: -; V: TRBV30; J: TRBJ1-4; length: 11; CDR3: CAWGIQEKLFF; DNA: TGTGCCTGGGGTATACAAGAAAAACTGTTTTTT
D: TRBD2; size: -; V: TRBV3-1/TRBV3-2; J: TRBJ2-7; length: 14; CDR3: CASRPSGGAREQYF; DNA: TGTGCCAGCAGACCTAGCGGGGGGGCCCGGGAGCAGTACTTC
D: TRBD1; size: -; V: TRBV5-1; J: TRBJ2-3; length: 16; CDR3: CASSLAGTGVTDTQYF; DNA: TGCGCCAGCAGCTTGGCCGGGACAGGGGTTACAGATACGCAGTATTTT
D: -; size: -; V: TRBV12-3/TRBV12-4; J: TRBJ2-7; length: 12; CDR3: CASSLAGAPQYF; DNA: TGTGCCAGCAGTTTGGCGGGGGCCCCCCAGTACTTC
D: -; size: -; V: TRBV10-3; J: TRBJ2-7; length: 15; CDR3: CAISQGQSKTYEQYF; DNA: TGTGCCATCAGTCAAGGACAAAGTAAAACCTACGAGCAGTACTTC
D: -; size: -; V: TRBV14; J: TRBJ2-1; length: 14; CDR3: CASSQDGWAPEQFF; DNA: TGTGCCAGCAGCCAAGATGGATGGGCTCCTGAGCAGTTCTTC
D: TRBD2; size: -; V: TRBV5-6; J: TRBJ2-1; length: 15; CDR3: CASRTGGSGVNGQFF; DNA: TGTGCCAGCAGGACGGGAGGTTCTGGCGTAAACGGGCAGTTCTTC
D: TRBD1; size: -; V: TRBV9; J: TRBJ2-3; length: 16; CDR3: CASSVEDRIRTDTQYF; DNA: TGTGCCAGCAGCGTAGAGGACAGGATTCGCACAGATACGCAGTATTTT
D: TRBD1; size: -; V: TRBV6-1; J: TRBJ1-2; length: 14; CDR3: CASSEGTGNYGYTF; DNA: TGTGCCAGCAGTGAAGGGACAGGGAACTATGGCTACACCTTC
D: TRBD1; size: many; V: TRBV16; J: TRBJ2-7; length: 15; CDR3: CASSHLGQGGGEQYF; DNA: TGTGCCAGCAGCCACCTAGGACAGGGCGGCGGCGAGCAGTACTTC
D: -; size: -; V: TRBV11-2; J: TRBJ2-3; length: 13; CDR3: CASSLGSGDTQYF; DNA: TGTGCCAGCAGCTTAGGGTCGGGAGATACGCAGTATTTT
D: -; size: -; V: TRBV7-9; J: TRBJ2-7; length: 15; CDR3: CASSLEGVAPYEQYF; DNA: TGTGCCAGCAGCTTAGAGGGGGTTGCTCCCTACGAGCAGTACTTC
D: -; size: -; V: TRBV3-1/TRBV3-2; J: TRBJ1-5; length: 14; CDR3: CASSQGGGHQPQHF; DNA: TGTGCCAGCAGCCAAGGGGGGGGGCATCAGCCCCAGCATTTT
D: TRBD2; size: few; V: TRBV27; J: TRBJ2-5; length: 17; CDR3: CASSSGLAGAQQETQYF; DNA: TGTGCCAGCAGTTCAGGACTAGCGGGGGCCCAACAAGAGACCCAGTACTTC
D: TRBD1; size: once; V: TRBV27; J: TRBJ1-5; length: 16; CDR3: CASSPRTSERTGVIYF; DNA: TGTGCCAGCAGTCCCAGGACGTCAGAAAGGACAGGGGTCATCTATTTT
D: -; size: -; V: TRBV7-8; J: TRBJ2-7; length: 14; CDR3: CASSSGWISYEQYF; DNA: TGTGCCAGCAGCTCCGGGTGGATCTCCTACGAGCAGTACTTC
D: -; size: once; V: TRBV27; J: TRBJ2-6; length: 19; CDR3: CASSSPTDSQTSGANVLTF; DNA: TGTGCCAGCAGTTCCCCTACAGATTCTCAGACCTCTGGGGCCAACGTCCTGACTTTC
D: TRBD2; size: -; V: TRBV5-4; J: TRBJ2-5; length: 15; CDR3: CASSPSTGGGETQYF; DNA: TGTGCCAGCAGCCCCTCTACGGGGGGGGGAGAGACCCAGTACTTC
D: -; size: -; V: TRBV2; J: TRBJ1-1; length: 14; CDR3: CASSLRLVNTEAFF; DNA: TGTGCCAGCAGTTTGCGGCTCGTGAACACTGAAGCTTTCTTT
D: TRBD1; size: -; V: TRBV7-9; J: TRBJ1-2; length: 18; CDR3: CASSLGGGQVNLNYGYTF; DNA: TGTGCCAGCAGCTTAGGGGGGGGACAGGTGAACTTAAACTATGGCTACACCTTC
D: -; size: -; V: TRBV5-4; J: TRBJ2-2; length: 13; CDR3: CASSLEGPGELFF; DNA: TGTGCCAGCAGCTTGGAGGGGCCCGGGGAGCTGTTTTTT
D: TRBD2; size: -; V: TRBV4-1; J: TRBJ2-2; length: 16; CDR3: CASSQVAGGNTGELFF; DNA: TGCGCCAGCAGCCAGGTAGCGGGGGGCAACACCGGGGAGCTGTTTTTT
D: -; size: few; V: TRBV11-2; J: TRBJ1-1; length: 16; CDR3: CASSLLSTAGNTEAFF; DNA: TGTGCCAGCAGCTTACTTTCGACAGCTGGGAACACTGAAGCTTTCTTT
D: TRBD1; size: -; V: TRBV5-4; J: TRBJ2-7; length: 14; CDR3: CASSLTGQGYEQYF; DNA: TGTGCCAGCAGCTTGACGGGACAGGGATACGAGCAGTACTTC
D: -; size: -; V: TRBV11-3; J: TRBJ1-1; length: 13; CDR3: CASSLGRRTEAFF; DNA: TGTGCCAGCAGCTTAGGCCGGCGGACTGAAGCTTTCTTT
D: -; size: -; V: TRBV5-1; J: TRBJ2-7; length: 16; CDR3: CASSHRPGHNVREQYF; DNA: TGCGCCAGCAGCCACAGACCGGGACACAATGTTAGGGAGCAGTACTTC
D: -; size: -; V: TRBV4-3; J: TRBJ2-1; length: 12; CDR3: CASSQTGNEQFF; DNA: TGCGCCAGCAGCCAAACGGGGAATGAGCAGTTCTTC
D: TRBD1; size: once; V: TRBV5-1; J: TRBJ1-2; length: 14; CDR3: CASSLGQGAEGYTF; DNA: TGCGCCAGCAGCTTGGGACAGGGGGCTGAGGGCTACACCTTC
D: TRBD1; size: once; V: TRBV28; J: TRBJ2-3; length: 15; CDR3: CASSLRRGHADTQYF; DNA: TGTGCCAGCAGTTTGCGAAGGGGGCATGCAGATACGCAGTATTTT
D: -; size: -; V: TRBV6-5; J: TRBJ1-2; length: 13; CDR3: CASRGPTVDGYTF; DNA: TGTGCCAGCAGGGGTCCGACAGTGGATGGCTACACCTTC
D: TRBD1; size: -; V: TRBV12-3/TRBV12-4; J: TRBJ1-4; length: 13; CDR3: CASSLSTGGKLFF; DNA: TGTGCCAGCAGTCTATCGACAGGGGGAAAACTGTTTTTT
D: -; size: -; V: TRBV6-2/TRBV6-3; J: TRBJ2-3; length: 15; CDR3: CASSPTRLSTDTQYF; DNA: TGTGCCAGCAGCCCAACCCGACTGTCCACAGATACGCAGTATTTT
D: -; size: -; V: TRBV6-5; J: TRBJ1-3; length: 13; CDR3: CASGGQPGNTIYF; DNA: TGTGCCAGCGGAGGACAGCCTGGAAACACCATATATTTT
D: -; size: -; V: TRBV7-9; J: TRBJ1-5; length: 16; CDR3: CASSPVGKGGNQPQHF; DNA: TGTGCCAGCAGCCCCGTTGGGAAGGGGGGCAATCAGCCCCAGCATTTT
D: -; size: -; V: TRBV6-5; J: TRBJ1-6; length: 15; CDR3: CASSYRLGQNSPLHF; DNA: TGTGCCAGCAGTTACCGCCTGGGGCAAAATTCACCCCTCCACTTT
D: -; size: -; V: TRBV12-3/TRBV12-4; J: TRBJ2-2; length: 12; CDR3: CASSLGLGELFF; DNA: TGTGCCAGCAGTTTAGGTCTCGGGGAGCTGTTTTTT
D: TRBD1; size: -; V: TRBV12-3/TRBV12-4; J: TRBJ1-1; length: 13; CDR3: CASSLTGQGQAFF; DNA: TGTGCCAGCAGTTTAACCGGACAGGGGCAAGCTTTCTTT
D: TRBD2; size: -; V: TRBV10-3; J: TRBJ2-3; length: 14; CDR3: CAASGLAGTDTQYF; DNA: TGTGCCGCCTCCGGACTAGCGGGCACAGATACGCAGTATTTT
D: -; size: -; V: TRBV3-1/TRBV3-2; J: TRBJ1-2; length: 13; CDR3: CASSQGRAGGYTF; DNA: TGTGCCAGCAGCCAGGGGCGCGCCGGTGGCTACACCTTC
D: TRBD2; size: -; V: TRBV7-6; J: TRBJ2-5; length: 17; CDR3: CASSLDSAGGPWETQYF; DNA: TGTGCCAGCAGCTTAGATTCAGCGGGGGGGCCTTGGGAGACCCAGTACTTC
D: -; size: -; V: TRBV7-2; J: TRBJ2-7; length: 16; CDR3: CASSLEARGALYEQYF; DNA: TGTGCCAGCAGCTTAGAAGCCAGGGGAGCCCTCTACGAGCAGTACTTC
D: -; size: -; V: TRBV27; J: TRBJ1-5; length: 13; CDR3: CASSLGVHQPQHF; DNA: TGTGCCAGCAGTCTAGGGGTGCATCAGCCCCAGCATTTT
D: -; size: -; V: TRBV5-1; J: TRBJ2-3; length: 15; CDR3: CASSATPTSTDTQYF; DNA: TGCGCCAGCAGCGCGACCCCGACTAGCACAGATACGCAGTATTTT
D: -; size: -; V: TRBV5-6; J: TRBJ1-2; length: 15; CDR3: CASSGWTNTNYGYTF; DNA: TGTGCCAGCAGCGGATGGACAAACACAAACTATGGCTACACCTTC
D: -; size: -; V: TRBV4-2; J: TRBJ2-3; length: 13; CDR3: CASSQDPGDTQYF; DNA: TGTGCCAGCAGCCAAGATCCGGGGGATACGCAGTATTTT
D: TRBD1; size: -; V: TRBV18; J: TRBJ1-2; length: 13; CDR3: CASSPDRGYGYTF; DNA: TGTGCCAGCTCCCCCGACAGGGGCTATGGCTACACCTTC
D: -; size: -; V: TRBV19; J: TRBJ1-1; length: 15; CDR3: CASSIDARINTEAFF; DNA: TGTGCCAGTAGTATAGATGCCAGGATTAACACTGAAGCTTTCTTT
D: -; size: few; V: TRBV27; J: TRBJ2-7; length: 15; CDR3: CASSALGGVSYEQYF; DNA: TGTGCCAGCAGCGCCCTTGGCGGTGTCTCCTACGAGCAGTACTTC
D: -; size: once; V: TRBV11-2; J: TRBJ1-2; length: 15; CDR3: CASSLRGGWNYGYTF; DNA: TGTGCCAGCAGCCTGAGGGGGGGGTGGAACTATGGCTACACCTTC
D: -; size: -; V: TRBV7-9; J: TRBJ2-6; length: 15; CDR3: CASSLGSAGANVLTF; DNA: TGTGCCAGCAGCTTAGGCAGCGCTGGGGCCAACGTCCTGACTTTC
D: -; size: -; V: TRBV7-2; J: TRBJ1-2; length: 15; CDR3: CASSSGGQSFYGYTF; DNA: TGTGCCAGCAGCTCGGGAGGACAGAGCTTCTATGGCTACACCTTC
D: TRBD1; size: -; V: TRBV11-3; J: TRBJ2-7; length: 14; CDR3: CASSMQTGADEQYF; DNA: TGTGCCAGCAGCATGCAAACAGGGGCGGACGAGCAGTACTTC
D: -; size: few; V: TRBV7-9; J: TRBJ1-2; length: 18; CDR3: CASSLSGIGAETNYGYTF; DNA: TGTGCCAGCAGCTTAAGTGGTATAGGGGCGGAGACTAACTATGGCTACACCTTC
D: -; size: -; V: TRBV19; J: TRBJ2-5; length: 15; CDR3: CASSLTGLYQETQYF; DNA: TGTGCCAGTAGCCTTACCGGACTCTATCAAGAGACCCAGTACTTC
D: -; size: -; V: TRBV28; J: TRBJ2-6; length: 20; CDR3: CASSLPLGQGLLSGANVLTF; DNA: TGTGCCAGCAGTTTACCCTTAGGGCAGGGATTACTCTCTGGGGCCAACGTCCTGACTTTC
D: -; size: -; V: TRBV20-1; J: TRBJ2-7; length: 11; CDR3: CSARGVGEQYF; DNA: TGCAGTGCTAGGGGAGTGGGCGAGCAGTACTTC
D: -; size: few; V: TRBV10-2; J: TRBJ2-1; length: 14; CDR3: CASSESRTRDEQFF; DNA: TGCGCCAGCAGTGAGTCGAGAACTAGGGATGAGCAGTTCTTC
D: -; size: -; V: TRBV7-9; J: TRBJ2-2; length: 14; CDR3: CASSLARYTGELFF; DNA: TGTGCCAGCAGCTTAGCGCGGTACACCGGGGAGCTGTTTTTT